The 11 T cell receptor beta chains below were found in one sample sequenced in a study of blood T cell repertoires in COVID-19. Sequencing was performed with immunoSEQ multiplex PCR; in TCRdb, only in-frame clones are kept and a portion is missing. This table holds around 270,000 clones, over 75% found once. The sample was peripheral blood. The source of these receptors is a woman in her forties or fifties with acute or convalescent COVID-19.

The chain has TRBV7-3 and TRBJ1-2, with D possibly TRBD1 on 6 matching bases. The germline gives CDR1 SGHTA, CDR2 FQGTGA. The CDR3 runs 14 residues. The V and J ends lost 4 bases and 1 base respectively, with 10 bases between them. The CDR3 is CASSSGTFNYGYTF. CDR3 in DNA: TGTGCCAGCAGCTCCGGGACATTTAACTATGGCTACACCTTC.

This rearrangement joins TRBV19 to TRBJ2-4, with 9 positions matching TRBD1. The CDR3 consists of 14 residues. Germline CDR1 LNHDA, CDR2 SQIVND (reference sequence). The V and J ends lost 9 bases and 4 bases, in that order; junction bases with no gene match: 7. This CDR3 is CASLGQGGKNIQYF. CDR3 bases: TGTGCCAGCCTGGGACAGGGAGGAAAAAACATTCAGTACTTC.

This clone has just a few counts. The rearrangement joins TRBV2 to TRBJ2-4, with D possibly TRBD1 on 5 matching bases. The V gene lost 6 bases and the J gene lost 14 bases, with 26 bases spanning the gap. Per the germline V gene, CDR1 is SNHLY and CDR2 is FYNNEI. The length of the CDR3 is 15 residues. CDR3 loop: CASRAVGQGGRHEYF. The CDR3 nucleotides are TGTGCCAGCAGGGCAGTGGGGCAGGGCGGACGTCATGAGTACTTC.

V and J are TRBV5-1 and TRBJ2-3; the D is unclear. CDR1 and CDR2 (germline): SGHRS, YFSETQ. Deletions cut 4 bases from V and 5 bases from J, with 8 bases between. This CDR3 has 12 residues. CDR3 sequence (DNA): TGCGCCAGCAGCCCCACGGGAGATACGCAGTATTTT. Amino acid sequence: CASSPTGDTQYF.

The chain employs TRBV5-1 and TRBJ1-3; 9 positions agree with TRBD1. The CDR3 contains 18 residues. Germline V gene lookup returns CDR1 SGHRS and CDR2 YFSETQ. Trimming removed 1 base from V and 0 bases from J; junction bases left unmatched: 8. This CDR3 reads CASSLTPGQGFSGNTIYF. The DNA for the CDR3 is TGCGCCAGCAGCTTGACTCCGGGACAGGGATTCTCTGGAAACACCATATATTTT.

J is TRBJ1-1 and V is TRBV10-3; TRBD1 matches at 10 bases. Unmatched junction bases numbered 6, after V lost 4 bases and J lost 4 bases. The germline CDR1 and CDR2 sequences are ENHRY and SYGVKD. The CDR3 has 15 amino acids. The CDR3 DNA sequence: TGTGCCATCAGTGCGAAGGACAGGGGGGGCACTGAAGCTTTCTTT. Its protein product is CAISAKDRGGTEAFF.

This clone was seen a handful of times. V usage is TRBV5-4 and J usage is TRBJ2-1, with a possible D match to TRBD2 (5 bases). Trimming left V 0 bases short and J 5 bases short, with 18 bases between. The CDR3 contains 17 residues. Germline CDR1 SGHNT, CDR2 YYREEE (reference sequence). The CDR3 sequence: CASSLDPSSVDDNEQFF. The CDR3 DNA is TGTGCCAGCAGCTTGGATCCGAGTAGCGTGGATGACAATGAGCAGTTCTTC.

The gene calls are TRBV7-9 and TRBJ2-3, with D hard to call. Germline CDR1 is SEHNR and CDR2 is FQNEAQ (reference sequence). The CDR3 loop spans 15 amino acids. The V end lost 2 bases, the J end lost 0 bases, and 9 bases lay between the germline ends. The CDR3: CASSLIDFSTDTQYF. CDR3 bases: TGTGCCAGCAGCTTAATCGACTTCAGCACAGATACGCAGTATTTT. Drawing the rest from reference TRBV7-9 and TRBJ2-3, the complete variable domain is DTGVSQNPRHKITKRGQNVTFRCDPISEHNRLYWYRQTLGQGPEFLTYFQNEAQLEKSRLLSDRFSAERPKGSFSTLEIQRTEQGDSAMYLCASSLIDFSTDTQYFGPGTRLTVL.

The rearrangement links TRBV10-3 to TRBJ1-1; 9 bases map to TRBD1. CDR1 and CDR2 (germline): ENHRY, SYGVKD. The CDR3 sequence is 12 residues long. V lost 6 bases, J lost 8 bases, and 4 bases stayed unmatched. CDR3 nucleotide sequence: TGTGCCATCAGGGGGGGACAGGGCGAAGCTTTCTTT. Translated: CAIRGGQGEAFF.

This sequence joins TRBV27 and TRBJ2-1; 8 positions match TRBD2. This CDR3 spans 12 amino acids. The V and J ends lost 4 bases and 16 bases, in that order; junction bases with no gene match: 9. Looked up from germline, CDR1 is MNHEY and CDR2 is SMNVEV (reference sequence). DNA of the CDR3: TGTGCCAGCAGTTCCTCCGGGACTAGAGGATTCTTC. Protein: CASSSSGTRGFF.

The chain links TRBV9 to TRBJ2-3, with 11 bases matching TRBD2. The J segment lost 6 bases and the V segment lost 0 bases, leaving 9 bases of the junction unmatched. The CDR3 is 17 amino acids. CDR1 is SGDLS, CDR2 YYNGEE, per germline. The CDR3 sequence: CASSVGVSGRAGDTQYF. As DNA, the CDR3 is TGTGCCAGCAGCGTAGGGGTTAGCGGGAGGGCCGGGGATACGCAGTATTTT.